The present TCR beta chain was sequenced within a study of shared clonotypes between healthy human individuals. The wider study: Each donor's CD4 naive and CD4 memory cells filled three plates apiece, CD8 naive two, and CD8 memory one.

As regards this clone: Its antigen is unidentified.

Sequencing was performed with immunoSEQ multiplex PCR; in TCRdb, only in-frame clones are kept and a portion is missing. This sample has roughly 2,000,000 clones; roughly 95% occur once, and the top ten carry under 1.5%. Naivety among CD8 cells was defined by CD45RO negativity and positive CCR7 selection, thereby excluding terminally differentiated effector memory CD45RA+ cells. Study-level points and caveats: Clonotypes not shared had lower generation probabilities than those common to all four donors.

The CDR3 runs 15 residues. Germline V gives CDR1 MGHRA, CDR2 YSYEKL. The V segment lost 2 bases and the J segment 2 bases; nucleotides outside the gene matches: 6. V usage is TRBV4-1 and J usage is TRBJ2-7; TRBD2 agrees at 7 bases. The receptor was isolated from a man aged 18 to 29 in good health. Material: naive CD8+ T cells sorted from blood. The CDR3 loop reads CASSQLGTTAYEQYF. CDR3 nucleotides: TGCGCCAGCAGCCAACTCGGGACTACGGCCTACGAGCAGTACTTC.